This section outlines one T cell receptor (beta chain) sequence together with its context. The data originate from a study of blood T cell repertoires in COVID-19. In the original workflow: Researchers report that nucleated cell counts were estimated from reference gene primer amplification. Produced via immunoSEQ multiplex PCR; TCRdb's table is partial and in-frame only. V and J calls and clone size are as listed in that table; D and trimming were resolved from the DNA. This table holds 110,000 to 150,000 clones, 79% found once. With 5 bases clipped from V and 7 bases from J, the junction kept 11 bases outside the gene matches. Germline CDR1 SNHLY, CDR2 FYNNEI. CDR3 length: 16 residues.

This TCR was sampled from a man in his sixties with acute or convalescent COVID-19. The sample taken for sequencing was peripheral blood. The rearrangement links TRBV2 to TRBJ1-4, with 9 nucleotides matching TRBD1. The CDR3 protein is CASSSGTGTGIEKLFF. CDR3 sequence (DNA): TGTGCCAGCAGTTCGGGAACCGGGACAGGGATTGAAAAACTGTTTTTT.